Each of the 29 T cell receptor beta chains below was sequenced from the same sample in a study of T cells after yellow fever vaccination. TCRdb ran MiXCR on the 5' RACE reads and lists one entry per CDR3 protein. This table has over 150,000 distinct CDR3 sequences, approximately 6.2% appearing once. Specimen: CD4+ T cells sorted from PBMCs, collected on the day of the first yellow fever vaccination. These receptors originate from a man between 18 and 29 years old who received the YFV17D yellow fever vaccine.

At least ten counts were recorded for this clonotype. The rearrangement uses TRBV5-6 and TRBJ2-5; 13 nucleotides agree with TRBD2. V lost 3 bases and J lost 5; bases outside the gene matches: 16. This CDR3 spans 19 amino acids. Germline CDR1 is SGHDT and CDR2 is YYEEEE. The CDR3 loop is CASSSFLTSGGFELETQYF. The CDR3, as DNA: TGTGCCAGCAGCTCCTTTTTGACTAGCGGGGGGTTCGAGTTGGAGACCCAGTACTTC.

This clonotype was counted many times. The chain employs TRBV9 and TRBJ2-5, with 11 bases aligning to TRBD2. Per the germline V gene, CDR1 is SGDLS and CDR2 is YYNGEE. The ends lost 0 bases at V and 5 bases at J; junction bases unmatched: 12. The CDR3 extends over 18 amino acids. For the CDR3, the DNA is TGTGCCAGCAGCGTAGATGGTAGCGGGGGGGCACCCGATGAGACCCAGTACTTC. Its translation: CASSVDGSGGAPDETQYF.

The sample holds many counts of this clonotype. The V call is TRBV7-2, the J call TRBJ2-5; TRBD2 agrees at 8 bases. The CDR3 has 18 residues. Trimming took 1 base from V and 4 from J; bases not matched to a gene: 14. The germline V gene has CDR1 SGHTA and CDR2 FQGNSA. The CDR3 is CASSLVVSISAGGETQYF. Written as DNA, the CDR3 is TGTGCCAGCAGCTTAGTTGTTTCAATCAGCGCGGGGGGAGAGACCCAGTACTTC.

This clonotype has ten or more counts. The V call is TRBV29-1, the J call TRBJ1-2; TRBD1 aligns across 9 bases. This CDR3 is 14 amino acids long. The ends lost 4 bases at V and 5 bases at J; junction bases unmatched: 8. The germline V gene encodes CDR1 SQVTM and CDR2 ANQGSEA. The CDR3: CSVGLGQGNYGYTF. The CDR3 region has the DNA TGCAGCGTTGGCCTCGGACAGGGGAATTATGGCTACACCTTC. Combining the CDR3 with reference TRBV29-1 and TRBJ1-2 gives the whole variable domain SAVISQKPSRDICQRGTSLTIQCQVDSQVTMMFWYRQQPGQSLTLIATANQGSEATYESGFVIDKFPISRPNLTFSTLTVSNMSPEDSSIYLCSVGLGQGNYGYTFGSGTRLTVV.

There are many counts of this clonotype. This chain links TRBV5-1 with TRBJ2-2; 8 positions match TRBD2. With 6 bases clipped from V and 6 bases from J, the junction kept 13 bases outside the gene matches. This CDR3 has 16 amino acids. Germline V lookup: CDR1 SGHRS, CDR2 YFSETQ. The CDR3 nucleotides are TGCGCCAGCAACCCTGTACCGGGGGGGCCAGCCGGGGAGCTGTTTTTT. This translates into CASNPVPGGPAGELFF.

This clonotype showed up many times. V is TRBV28 and J is TRBJ2-3; D is perhaps TRBD1 or TRBD2 (5 bases each). V was shortened by 10 bases and J by 4 bases, with 15 bases between the two germline ends. The CDR3 is 13 amino acids. CDR1 is MDHEN and CDR2 is SYDVKM in the germline V gene. CDR3 sequence reads: CATTTPGPDTQYF. The CDR3 DNA follows: TGTGCCACCACGACCCCGGGGCCAGATACGCAGTATTTT.

Ten or more counts support this clonotype. V and J are TRBV29-1 and TRBJ2-1; D assignment may be TRBD1 or TRBD2 (6 bases each). The germline V and J ends were trimmed by 3 bases and 6 bases, with 15 bases remaining between them. CDR1 SQVTM and CDR2 ANQGSEA come from the germline V gene. This CDR3 spans 14 amino acids. DNA for the CDR3: TGCAGCGTTGACGGGGGCAGGGGTTTCAATGAGCAGTTCTTC. Translating gives CSVDGGRGFNEQFF.

The genes are TRBV20-1 and TRBJ1-6; 7 nucleotides agree with TRBD1. CDR3 length equals 15 residues. Germline V CDR1 and CDR2: DFQATT, SNEGSKA (reference sequence). J was trimmed by 0 bases and V by 7 bases; bases with no gene match: 6. CDR3 sequence: CSVRTGDSYNSPLHF. DNA for the CDR3: TGCAGTGTTAGGACAGGCGACTCCTATAATTCACCCCTCCACTTT.

This clonotype was detected ten times or more. The V gene is TRBV29-1, the J gene TRBJ2-7; D call uncertain. This CDR3 is built from 13 residues. V was clipped by 3 bases and J by 4 bases, with 13 bases between them. CDR1 SQVTM and CDR2 ANQGSEA come from the germline V gene. The CDR3: CSVDSGSRYEQYF. Written as DNA, the CDR3 is TGCAGCGTTGACTCGGGCAGCCGTTACGAGCAGTACTTC.

The sample holds a few counts of this clonotype. The chain combines TRBV20-1 with TRBJ2-1, with unresolved D. With 3 bases removed from V and 6 bases from J, the gap between germline ends came to 15 bases. The germline CDR1 and CDR2 sequences are DFQATT and SNEGSKA (reference sequence). The CDR3 is 14 residues long. This chain's CDR3 is CSASFPASFNEQFF. For the CDR3, the DNA is TGCAGTGCTAGTTTCCCCGCCTCATTCAATGAGCAGTTCTTC.

This clonotype has at least ten counts. This chain connects TRBV5-1 to TRBJ2-5; 7 bases are shared with TRBD1. This CDR3 is built from 14 residues. With V trimmed by 5 bases and J by 3 bases, 7 bases remained unmatched. The germline V gene encodes CDR1 SGHRS and CDR2 YFSETQ. CDR3 sequence (DNA): TGCGCCAGCAGTCGACAGGGTAGAGAAGAGACCCAGTACTTC. It translates to CASSRQGREETQYF.

The CDR3 DNA sequence: TGTGCCAGCAGCTTACTTCGGGGAAACTACAATGAGCAGTTCTTC. Protein product: CASSLLRGNYNEQFF. The V call is TRBV7-2, the J call TRBJ2-1; TRBD2 is a possible D gene (5 bases). Trimming pared 2 bases from V and 3 bases from J, leaving 11 bases between. Germline CDR1 reads SGHTA; CDR2 reads FQGNSA. This CDR3 region has 15 residues.

This clonotype was detected only a few times. The chain carries TRBV7-2 and TRBJ1-6, with D possibly being TRBD1 (6 bases). The germline V gene has CDR1 SGHTA and CDR2 FQGNSA. The CDR3 covers 16 residues. Trimming left V 2 bases short and J 4 bases short, with 12 bases between. The CDR3 reads CASSLSGQFYNSPLHF. CDR3 nucleotides: TGTGCCAGCAGCTTATCAGGACAGTTTTATAATTCACCCCTCCACTTT.

The sample holds many counts of this clonotype. The chain links TRBV12-3 or TRBV12-4 to TRBJ2-5, with D possibly TRBD1 on 5 matching bases. V dropped 3 bases and J dropped 5 bases, with 16 bases sitting between them. The CDR3 is made up of 15 amino acids. The DNA for the CDR3 is TGTGCCAGCAGTTTCGTCGCAGGGAATTCGGAGACCCAGTACTTC. It yields the protein CASSFVAGNSETQYF.

This chain connects TRBV12-3 or TRBV12-4 to TRBJ1-2; TRBD1 aligns across 9 bases. V gave up 5 bases and J gave up 4 bases; unmatched junction bases: 5. CDR3 length equals 14 residues. The CDR3 reads CASSLDRGGYGYTF. Here the CDR3 DNA reads TGTGCCAGCAGTCTCGACAGGGGGGGCTATGGCTACACCTTC.

This clonotype was detected ten times or more. The gene calls are TRBV4-3 and TRBJ2-1, with 9 bases lining up with TRBD2. The V segment lost 1 base and the J segment 7 bases; nucleotides outside the gene matches: 17. CDR1 LGHNA and CDR2 YSLEER come from the germline V gene. CDR3 length: 19 residues. The DNA of the CDR3 is TGCGCCAGCAGCCAAGTTCGACTAAGCGGGGGGCCCCACCGAAATGAGCAGTTCTTC. It encodes CASSQVRLSGGPHRNEQFF.

This clonotype was seen at least ten times. J is TRBJ2-3 and V is TRBV4-3, with 7 bases lining up with TRBD2. The germline V gene encodes CDR1 LGHNA and CDR2 YSLEER. After removal of 1 base from V and 4 bases from J, the junction contained 2 bases not matched to a gene. The CDR3 is 14 amino acids. CDR3 residues: CASSQGRGADTQYF. The CDR3 DNA reads TGCGCCAGCAGCCAAGGTCGGGGGGCAGATACGCAGTATTTT.

Ten or more counts support this clonotype. This rearrangement joins TRBV7-9 to TRBJ2-5; D is possibly TRBD1 (6 bases). Trimming took off 6 bases at V and 1 base at J, with 12 bases between the two ends. The length of the CDR3 is 14 residues. CDR1 SEHNR and CDR2 FQNEAQ come from the germline V gene (reference sequence). The CDR3 nucleotides read TGTGCCAGCAGAAAGACAGGACCCCAAGAGACCCAGTACTTC. Encoded protein: CASRKTGPQETQYF.

This clonotype was recorded many times. The gene calls are TRBV5-1 and TRBJ2-5; no definite D call. This CDR3 contains 11 residues. Germline CDR1 and CDR2: SGHRS and YFSETQ. With 6 bases removed from V and 5 bases from J, the gap between germline ends came to 8 bases. DNA of the CDR3: TGCGCCAGCACCTTACAGGAGACCCAGTACTTC. This translates into CASTLQETQYF.

The chain links TRBV7-2 to TRBJ2-3; D unresolved. The V gene lost 0 bases and the J gene lost 3 bases, with 7 bases spanning the gap. The CDR3 extends over 14 amino acids. Germline CDR1 and CDR2: SGHTA and FQGNSA. The CDR3 sequence: CASSLAVGTDTQYF. In DNA, the CDR3 is TGTGCCAGCAGCTTAGCTGTGGGGACAGATACGCAGTATTTT.

This clonotype was observed a handful of times. The chain combines TRBV6-2 or TRBV6-3 with TRBJ1-1, with D possibly TRBD1 on 6 matching bases. The CDR3 extends over 13 amino acids. The ends were cut back, 6 bases at V and 0 bases at J, with 8 bases in the middle. Germline CDR1 is MNHEY and CDR2 is SVGEGT. CDR3 in amino acids: CASRDRLNTEAFF. CDR3 in DNA: TGTGCCAGCAGAGACAGGTTGAACACTGAAGCTTTCTTT.

This clonotype came up a few times. The chain is built from TRBV18 and TRBJ2-7; maybe TRBD1 (6 bases). V was clipped by 4 bases and J by 3 bases, with 10 bases between them. CDR3 length: 13 amino acids. Germline V CDR1 and CDR2: KGHSH, LQKENI. This chain's CDR3 is CASSQRTDYEQYF. In nucleotides, the CDR3 is TGTGCCAGCTCACAGAGGACAGACTACGAGCAGTACTTC.

Many counts were recorded for this clonotype. The V gene is TRBV7-2, the J gene TRBJ1-5; D is uncertain. Trimming removed 1 base at V and 7 bases at J, with 8 bases between. Germline values: CDR1 SGHTA, CDR2 FQGNSA. The CDR3 spans 13 residues. This chain's CDR3 is CASSLVDVQPQHF. Written as DNA, the CDR3 is TGTGCCAGCAGCTTAGTCGACGTCCAGCCCCAGCATTTT.

Ten or more counts support this clonotype. This chain connects TRBV18 to TRBJ1-4; no clear D gene. The V gene's germline CDR1 is KGHSH and CDR2 LQKENI. Trimming cost V 2 bases and J 0 bases, with 13 bases left between them. This CDR3 spans 17 amino acids. CDR3 coding DNA: TGTGCCAGCTCACCAAGGAGTCCAGTTGCAACTAATGAAAAACTGTTTTTT. This sequence encodes CASSPRSPVATNEKLFF.

This clonotype was counted many times. The chain combines TRBV5-5 with TRBJ1-6; D is possibly TRBD1 (5 bases). Trimming removed 4 bases from V and 1 base from J, with 15 bases in between. Germline CDR1 and CDR2: SGHKS and YYEKEE (reference sequence). This CDR3 region has 17 residues. DNA of the CDR3: TGTGCCAGCAGCAGGCAGGGAGGAGGTTCCTATAATTCACCCCTCCACTTT. Translated: CASSRQGGGSYNSPLHF.

The CDR3 sequence is CASSPLLAGEVETQYF. For the CDR3, the DNA is TGTGCCAGCTCACCCCTACTAGCGGGGGAAGTAGAGACCCAGTACTTC. The rearrangement links TRBV18 to TRBJ2-5; 11 positions agree with TRBD2. V gave up 3 bases and J gave up 4 bases; unmatched junction bases: 7. Germline CDR1 is KGHSH and CDR2 is LQKENI. This CDR3 is built from 16 residues.

This clonotype came up a few times. The chain has TRBV5-1 and TRBJ2-3, with D possibly being TRBD1 or TRBD2 (5 bases each). CDR1 and CDR2 from the germline V gene are SGHRS and YFSETQ. Trimming stripped 3 bases from V and 7 bases from J, with 15 bases between. This CDR3 has 14 residues. The CDR3 bases are TGCGCCAGCAGCTCCGGGACGCCGGGAAATACGCAGTATTTT. Translated, it gives CASSSGTPGNTQYF.

This clonotype was counted at least ten times. The genes are TRBV6-5 and TRBJ2-3; TRBD1 or TRBD2 may be the D gene (5 bases each). With 6 bases removed from V and 0 bases from J, the gap between germline ends came to 19 bases. The CDR3 is 17 amino acids. Germline-derived CDR1 and CDR2 are MNHEY and SVGAGI. The CDR3 here is CASSYGQTGTSTDTQYF. The CDR3 coding sequence is TGTGCCAGCAGCTACGGCCAAACCGGGACCAGCACAGATACGCAGTATTTT.

V is TRBV24-1 and J is TRBJ2-1, with 7 positions matching TRBD1. Per the germline V gene, CDR1 is KGHDR and CDR2 is SFDVKD. CDR3 length equals 13 residues. V was clipped by 9 bases and J by 7 bases; unmatched bases: 8. CDR3 DNA sequence: TGTGCCACCGCAACAGGGGTCGGAAATGAGCAGTTCTTC. Amino acid sequence: CATATGVGNEQFF.